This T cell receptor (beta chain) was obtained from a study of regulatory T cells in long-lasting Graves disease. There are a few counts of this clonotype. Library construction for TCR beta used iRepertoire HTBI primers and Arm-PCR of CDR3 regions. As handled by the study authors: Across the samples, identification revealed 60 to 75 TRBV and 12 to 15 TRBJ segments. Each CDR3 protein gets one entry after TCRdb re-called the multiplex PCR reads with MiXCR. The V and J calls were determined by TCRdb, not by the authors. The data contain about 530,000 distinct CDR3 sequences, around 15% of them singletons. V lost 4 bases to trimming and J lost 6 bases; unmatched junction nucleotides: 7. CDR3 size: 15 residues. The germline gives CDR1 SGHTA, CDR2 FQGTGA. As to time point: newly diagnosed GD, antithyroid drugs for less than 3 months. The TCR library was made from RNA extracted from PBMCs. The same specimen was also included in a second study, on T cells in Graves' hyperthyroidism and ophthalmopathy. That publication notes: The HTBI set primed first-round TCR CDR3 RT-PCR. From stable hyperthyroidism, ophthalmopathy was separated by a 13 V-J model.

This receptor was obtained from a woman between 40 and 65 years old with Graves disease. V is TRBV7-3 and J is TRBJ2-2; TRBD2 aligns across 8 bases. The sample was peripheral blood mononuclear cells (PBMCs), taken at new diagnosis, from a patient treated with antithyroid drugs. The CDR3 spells CASSSGTSLPGELFF. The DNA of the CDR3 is TGTGCCAGCAGCTCCGGGACTAGTCTACCCGGGGAGCTGTTTTTT.